This TCR beta chain is drawn from a study of T cells in Graves' hyperthyroidism and ophthalmopathy. Study summary: Peripheral blood was acquired at first diagnosis, ahead of any therapy whatsoever. The study's findings and limits: A model built on 13 V-J features separated ophthalmopathy from stable hyperthyroidism. Also found in blood were most expanded thyroid clonotypes above 0.001.

PBMCs were derived from around 10 ml fresh peripheral blood. Amplification targeted TCR beta CDR3 regions from RNA transcripts. A set of HTBI primers served as the primers for a first-round RT-PCR of the TCR CDR3. TCRdb ran MiXCR on the multiplex PCR reads and lists one entry per CDR3 protein. The repertoire holds about 640,000 distinct CDR3 sequences, with roughly 15% as singletons. This clonotype was seen ten or more times. Its target is unknown. CDR3 length equals 15 residues. CDR1 GTSNPN and CDR2 SVGIG come from the germline V gene (reference sequence). J was trimmed by 5 bases and V by 2 bases; bases with no gene match: 5.

The chain is built from TRBV30 and TRBJ2-2, with 10 bases identical to TRBD1. The receptor's source is a woman aged 50 to 65 with Graves' ophthalmopathy. Sequencing input: blood. The chain's CDR3 is CAWSPGTGVTGELFF. CDR3 bases: TGTGCCTGGAGTCCCGGGACAGGGGTTACCGGGGAGCTGTTTTTT.